This T cell receptor (beta chain) was identified during a study of beta chain features in type 1 diabetes. The entirety of the isolated RNA underwent reverse transcription, so expressed TCRB transcripts were sequenced. The repertoire was sequenced with immunoSEQ multiplex PCR; TCRdb's copy has only in-frame clones and lacks some. The repertoire consists of 20,000 to 25,000 clones, with about two thirds occurring once and the leading ten covering less than 4.5%. The CDR3 totals 17 residues. V shed 5 bases and J 8 bases; nucleotides not matched to a gene: 16. The V gene's germline CDR1 is SEHNR and CDR2 FQNEAQ (reference sequence). This clone came up a few times. Its antigen is still unknown. Study-wide results and limits: A moderate, significant TCRB CDR3 shortening appeared in type 1 diabetes across four CD4+ subsets.

The TCR was taken from a man in his late teens or twenties with type 1 diabetes. Sequencing was carried out using Tregs from blood. This chain connects TRBV7-9 to TRBJ2-1; 9 nucleotides align to TRBD1. The CDR3 sequence: CASSPVWGQGRGDEQFF. The CDR3 nucleotides read TGTGCCAGCAGCCCCGTGTGGGGACAGGGCAGGGGAGATGAGCAGTTCTTC.